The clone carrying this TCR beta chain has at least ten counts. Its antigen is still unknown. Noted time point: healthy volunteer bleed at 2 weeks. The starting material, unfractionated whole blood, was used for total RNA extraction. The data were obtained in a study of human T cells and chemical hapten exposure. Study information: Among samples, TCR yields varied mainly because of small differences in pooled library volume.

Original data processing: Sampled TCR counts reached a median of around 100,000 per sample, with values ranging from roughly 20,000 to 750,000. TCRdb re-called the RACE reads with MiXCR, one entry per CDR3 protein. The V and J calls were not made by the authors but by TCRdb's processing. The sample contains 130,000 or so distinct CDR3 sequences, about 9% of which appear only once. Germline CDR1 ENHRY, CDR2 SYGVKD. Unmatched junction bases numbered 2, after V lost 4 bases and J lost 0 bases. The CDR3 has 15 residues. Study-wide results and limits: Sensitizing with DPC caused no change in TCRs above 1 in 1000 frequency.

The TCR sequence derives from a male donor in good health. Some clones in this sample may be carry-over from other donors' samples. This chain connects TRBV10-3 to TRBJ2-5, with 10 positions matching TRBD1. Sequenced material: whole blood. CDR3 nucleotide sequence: TGTGCCATCAGTGGAGGGACAGGGGACCAAGAGACCCAGTACTTC. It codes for CAISGGTGDQETQYF.